This is a list of T cell receptor beta chains from one sample in a study of OX40 agonist ivuxolimab in advanced cancers. Clones were read by immunoSEQ multiplex PCR, and TCRdb kept only the in-frame ones, dropping some. Of some 64,000 clones listed, around 92% are singletons. Here the sequenced sample was CD4+ or CD8+ T cells sorted from blood, taken in a trial of the OX40 agonist ivuxolimab. The receptor set was obtained from an adult with an advanced solid tumor such as melanoma, head and neck, liver or kidney cancer. The CDR3 runs from the conserved cysteine through the conserved F or W. D genes are given only for firm matches. Only part of the rows carry a size: once, few, many, or a class if the clone is expanded.

D,size,V,J,CDR3,DNA
NA,NA,TRBV4-2,TRBJ1-2,CASSQDDANYGYTF,TGTGCCAGCAGCCAAGATGACGCGAACTATGGCTACACCTTC
NA,NA,TRBV2,TRBJ1-1,CASSGQGMNTEAFF,TGTGCCAGCAGTGGTCAGGGGATGAACACTGAAGCTTTCTTT
TRBD2,NA,TRBV4-2,TRBJ2-7,CASSQGLAGYEQYF,TGTGCCAGCAGCCAAGGTCTAGCGGGTTACGAGCAGTACTTC
NA,NA,TRBV21-1,TRBJ1-1,CASSKLGRSETEAFF,TGTGCCAGCAGCAAACTGGGGCGCTCCGAAACTGAAGCTTTCTTT
NA,NA,TRBV4-3,TRBJ2-1,CASSQVLLRGSYNEQFF,TGCGCCAGCAGCCAAGTATTATTGCGGGGATCCTACAATGAGCAGTTCTTC
TRBD2,NA,TRBV2,TRBJ2-1,CASSKLAGGYNEQFF,TGTGCCAGCAGTAAACTAGCGGGGGGTTACAATGAGCAGTTCTTC
NA,NA,TRBV6-6,TRBJ2-3,CASSYGTDTQYF,TGTGCCAGCAGCTACGGCACAGATACGCAGTATTTT
NA,NA,TRBV9,TRBJ1-2,CASSVSANYGYTF,TGTGCCAGCAGCGTGTCTGCTAACTATGGCTACACCTTC
NA,NA,TRBV25-1,TRBJ2-5,CASSEWEETQYF,TGTGCCAGCAGTGAATGGGAAGAGACCCAGTACTTC
TRBD2,NA,TRBV7-8,TRBJ2-3,CASSLQAGWPDTQYF,TGTGCCAGCAGCTTACAAGCGGGATGGCCAGATACGCAGTATTTT
TRBD1,NA,TRBV7-2,TRBJ1-6,CASSSDRGLNSPLHF,TGTGCCAGCAGCTCCGACAGGGGGCTAAATTCACCCCTCCACTTT
NA,NA,TRBV23-1,TRBJ1-5,CASSQSKGPVDQPQHF,TGCGCCAGCAGTCAATCGAAGGGGCCGGTGGATCAGCCCCAGCATTTT
NA,NA,TRBV7-9,TRBJ1-2,CASSPGPLPSYTF,TGTGCCAGCAGCCCGGGGCCGCTCCCTTCCTACACCTTC
NA,NA,TRBV4-2,TRBJ1-2,CASSQDLRGAPNYGYTF,TGTGCCAGCAGCCAAGACCTAAGAGGGGCCCCTAACTATGGCTACACCTTC
TRBD1,NA,TRBV4-3,TRBJ2-7,CASSQWTGPEQYF,TGCGCCAGCAGCCAATGGACAGGACCCGAGCAGTACTTC
NA,NA,TRBV28,TRBJ2-6,CASRLDSLNLPGANVLTF,TGTGCCAGCAGGTTGGACAGTTTAAATCTTCCTGGGGCCAACGTCCTGACTTTC
TRBD1,NA,TRBV2,TRBJ2-7,CASSGGQGAYEQYF,TGTGCCAGCAGTGGCGGACAGGGGGCCTACGAGCAGTACTTC
NA,once,TRBV28,TRBJ1-4,CASTTRGGYEKLFF,TGTGCCAGCACCACTCGGGGGGGTTATGAAAAACTGTTTTTT
TRBD1,NA,TRBV28,TRBJ2-1,CASSLPDRGRYNEQFF,TGTGCCAGCAGTTTACCCGACAGGGGACGATACAATGAGCAGTTCTTC
NA,NA,TRBV30,TRBJ2-3,CATAADTQYF,TGTGCCACAGCGGCAGATACGCAGTATTTT
NA,NA,TRBV28,TRBJ1-2,CASEGSAGYLYGYTF,TGTGCCAGCGAGGGATCAGCTGGATACCTTTATGGCTACACCTTC
TRBD1,NA,TRBV28,TRBJ1-2,CASSPQGASGYTF,TGTGCCAGCAGTCCACAGGGGGCGTCTGGCTACACCTTC
TRBD1,NA,TRBV11-2,TRBJ1-4,CASSPTTGVKTNEKLFF,TGTGCCAGCAGCCCAACGACAGGGGTAAAGACTAATGAAAAACTGTTTTTT
NA,once,TRBV30,TRBJ1-6,CAWRDSYNSPLHF,TGTGCCTGGAGGGACAGCTATAATTCACCCCTCCACTTT
TRBD2,NA,TRBV5-1,TRBJ2-1,CASSKPGLAGGRTQDEQFF,TGCGCCAGCAGCAAACCGGGACTAGCGGGAGGTAGGACACAGGATGAGCAGTTCTTC
NA,few,TRBV6-6,TRBJ1-5,CASREPYSNQPQHF,TGTGCCAGCAGGGAACCTTATAGCAATCAGCCCCAGCATTTT
NA,NA,TRBV28,TRBJ2-7,CASSPMGVEQYF,TGTGCCAGCAGCCCCATGGGGGTCGAGCAGTACTTC
TRBD1,NA,TRBV30,TRBJ2-2,CAWDQTGINTGELFF,TGTGCCTGGGATCAGACAGGGATTAACACCGGGGAGCTGTTTTTT
NA,NA,TRBV11-3,TRBJ2-3,CASSPPREDTQYF,TGTGCCAGCAGCCCCCCTAGGGAGGATACGCAGTATTTT
TRBD1,NA,TRBV4-1,TRBJ1-6,CASKGQGDFLYNSPLHF,TGCGCCAGTAAAGGACAGGGGGATTTCCTGTATAATTCACCCCTCCACTTT
TRBD1,NA,TRBV27,TRBJ1-2,CASSFGTGYGYTF,TGTGCCAGCAGTTTCGGGACAGGCTATGGCTACACCTTC
TRBD1,NA,TRBV2,TRBJ1-1,CASSEESAGGEGNTEAFF,TGTGCCAGCAGTGAAGAGTCGGCAGGGGGCGAGGGGAACACTGAAGCTTTCTTT
NA,NA,TRBV5-1,TRBJ1-4,CASSLNPSRRKTVWTDWKLFF,TGCGCCAGCAGCTTGAACCCAAGCCGTAGAAAAACTGTTTGGACTGATTGGAAACTGTTTTTT
NA,NA,TRBV28,TRBJ2-2,CASSLLPGNTGELFF,TGTGCCAGCAGTCTACTTCCCGGAAACACCGGGGAGCTGTTTTTT
TRBD2,NA,TRBV6-5,TRBJ2-3,CASSYLAGDTDTQYF,TGTGCCAGCAGTTATTTAGCGGGGGACACAGATACGCAGTATTTT
TRBD1,NA,TRBV18,TRBJ1-5,CASSPRGQDQPQHF,TGTGCCAGCTCACCTCGGGGACAGGATCAGCCCCAGCATTTT
NA,NA,TRBV6-5,TRBJ2-2,CASSYSMTGELFF,TGTGCCAGCAGTTACTCGATGACCGGGGAGCTGTTTTTT
NA,NA,TRBV27,TRBJ1-5,CASSLISNQPQHF,TGTGCCAGCAGTTTGATTAGCAATCAGCCCCAGCATTTT
NA,NA,TRBV19,TRBJ2-2,CASSILGGTGELFF,TGTGCCAGTAGTATACTAGGCGGGACCGGGGAGCTGTTTTTT
NA,NA,TRBV13,TRBJ1-5,CASSFGTNSQPQHF,TGTGCCAGCAGCTTTGGGACTAACTCTCAGCCCCAGCATTTT
TRBD2,NA,TRBV5-1,TRBJ2-5,CASSAKQGLAGEYQETQYF,TGCGCCAGCAGCGCAAAACAGGGACTAGCGGGGGAGTACCAAGAGACCCAGTACTTC
NA,NA,TRBV28,TRBJ2-7,CASSFTYEQYF,TGTGCCAGCAGCTTTACCTACGAGCAGTACTTC
NA,NA,TRBV7-8,TRBJ1-5,CASSLEAGYSNQPQHF,TGTGCCAGCAGCTTAGAGGCGGGTTATAGCAATCAGCCCCAGCATTTT
NA,once,TRBV5-1,TRBJ1-5,CASSPGRGGWPQHF,TGCGCCAGCAGCCCTGGCAGGGGTGGTTGGCCCCAGCATTTT
NA,NA,TRBV5-6,TRBJ1-1,CASTHTNTEAFF,TGTGCCAGCACCCATACAAACACTGAAGCTTTCTTT
TRBD2,NA,TRBV6-1,TRBJ2-7,CASPGGGLYEQYF,TGTGCCAGCCCCGGGGGGGGGTTATACGAGCAGTACTTC
NA,NA,TRBV9,TRBJ2-1,CASSVEGAPYNEQFF,TGTGCCAGCAGCGTAGAGGGAGCGCCCTACAATGAGCAGTTCTTC
TRBD1,NA,TRBV6-6,TRBJ2-2,CASTQGAVDTGELFF,TGTGCCAGCACTCAGGGGGCAGTTGACACCGGGGAGCTGTTTTTT
NA,NA,TRBV9,TRBJ2-3,CASSVVQDTQYF,TGTGCCAGCAGCGTAGTCCAGGATACGCAGTATTTT
NA,NA,TRBV12-5,TRBJ2-1,CASGLDIGGDEQFF,TGTGCTAGTGGTTTGGACATAGGGGGGGATGAGCAGTTCTTC
TRBD1,NA,TRBV7-9,TRBJ2-3,CASSSVLISSGGIDTQYF,TGTGCCAGCAGCTCTGTTTTAATTTCGTCAGGGGGCATAGATACGCAGTATTTT
NA,once,TRBV9,TRBJ2-1,CASSVEGYNEQFF,TGTGCCAGCAGCGTAGAGGGGTACAATGAGCAGTTCTTC
NA,NA,TRBV27,TRBJ1-5,CASSKGTHSNQPQHF,TGTGCCAGCAGCAAGGGGACACATAGCAATCAGCCCCAGCATTTT
NA,NA,TRBV9,TRBJ2-5,CASSVGGGGKTQYF,TGTGCCAGCAGCGTAGGAGGAGGGGGAAAGACCCAGTACTTC
NA,NA,TRBV7-2,TRBJ2-7,CASSLFGGTTYEQYF,TGTGCCAGCAGCTTATTCGGGGGTACAACCTACGAGCAGTACTTC
NA,NA,TRBV7-2,TRBJ2-1,CASSLEQGGIEQFF,TGTGCCAGCAGCTTGGAACAGGGTGGGATTGAGCAGTTCTTC
NA,NA,TRBV30,TRBJ2-1,CAWSVRYNEQFF,TGTGCCTGGAGTGTAAGGTACAATGAGCAGTTCTTC